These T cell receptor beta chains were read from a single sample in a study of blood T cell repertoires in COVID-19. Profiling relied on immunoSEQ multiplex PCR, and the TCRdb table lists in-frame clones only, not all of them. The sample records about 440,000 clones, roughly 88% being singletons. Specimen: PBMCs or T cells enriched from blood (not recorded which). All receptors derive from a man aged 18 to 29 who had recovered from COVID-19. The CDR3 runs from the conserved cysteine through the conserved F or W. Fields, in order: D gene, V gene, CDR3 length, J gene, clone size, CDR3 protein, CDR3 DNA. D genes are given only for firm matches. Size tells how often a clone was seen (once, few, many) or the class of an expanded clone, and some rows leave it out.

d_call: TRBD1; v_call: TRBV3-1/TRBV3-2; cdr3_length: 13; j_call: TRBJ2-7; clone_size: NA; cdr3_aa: CASSRQGSYEQYF; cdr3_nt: TGTGCCAGCAGCCGACAGGGGTCCTACGAGCAGTACTTC
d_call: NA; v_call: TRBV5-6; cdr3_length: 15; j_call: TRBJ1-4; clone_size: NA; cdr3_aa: CASSLLDRFNEKLFF; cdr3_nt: TGTGCCAGCAGCTTGTTGGACAGATTTAATGAAAAACTGTTTTTT
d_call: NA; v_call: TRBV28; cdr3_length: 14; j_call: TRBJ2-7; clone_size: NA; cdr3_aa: CASGPAGLSYEQYF; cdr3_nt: TGTGCCAGCGGCCCAGCGGGTCTGTCCTACGAGCAGTACTTC
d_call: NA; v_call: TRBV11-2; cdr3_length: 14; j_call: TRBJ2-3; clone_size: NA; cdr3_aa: CASSLGQVIDTQYF; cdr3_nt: TGTGCCAGCAGCTTAGGACAGGTGATAGATACGCAGTATTTT
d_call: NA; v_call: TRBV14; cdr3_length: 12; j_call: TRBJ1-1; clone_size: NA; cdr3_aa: CASSLGGVEAFF; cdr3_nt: TGTGCCAGCAGCCTCGGGGGGGTTGAAGCTTTCTTT
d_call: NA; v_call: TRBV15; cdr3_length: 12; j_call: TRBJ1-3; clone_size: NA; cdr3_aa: CATSSYGNTIYF; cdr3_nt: TGTGCCACCAGCAGTTATGGAAACACCATATATTTT
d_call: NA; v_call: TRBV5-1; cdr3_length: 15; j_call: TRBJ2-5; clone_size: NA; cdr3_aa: CASSAPDSGSETQYF; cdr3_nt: TGCGCCAGCAGCGCACCCGACAGTGGCTCAGAGACCCAGTACTTC
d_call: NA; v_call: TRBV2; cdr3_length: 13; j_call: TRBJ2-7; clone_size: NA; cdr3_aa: CARDGGIPYEQYF; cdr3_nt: TGTGCCAGAGACGGGGGAATCCCCTACGAGCAGTACTTC
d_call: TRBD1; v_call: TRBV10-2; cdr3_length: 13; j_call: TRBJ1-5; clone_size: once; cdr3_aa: CASRETGREPQHF; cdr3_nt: TGCGCCAGCAGGGAGACAGGGAGGGAGCCCCAGCATTTT
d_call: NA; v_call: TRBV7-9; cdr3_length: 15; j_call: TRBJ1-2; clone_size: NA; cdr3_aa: CASSLGGPRGYGYTF; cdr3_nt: TGTGCCAGCAGCTTAGGCGGGCCGCGGGGCTATGGCTACACCTTC
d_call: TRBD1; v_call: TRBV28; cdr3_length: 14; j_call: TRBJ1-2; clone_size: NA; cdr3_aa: CASSSGTGSHGYTF; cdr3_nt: TGTGCCAGCAGTTCCGGGACAGGGAGTCATGGCTACACCTTC
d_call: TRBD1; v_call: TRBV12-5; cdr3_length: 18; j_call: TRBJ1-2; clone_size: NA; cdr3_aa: CASAIWGLLGQGGYGYTF; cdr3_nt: TGTGCTAGTGCCATTTGGGGGTTATTGGGACAGGGCGGCTATGGCTACACCTTC
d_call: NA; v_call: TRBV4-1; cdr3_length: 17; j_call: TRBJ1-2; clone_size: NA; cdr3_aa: CASSQAQGSVWSYGYTF; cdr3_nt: TGCGCCAGCAGCCAAGCACAGGGATCGGTCTGGTCCTATGGCTACACCTTC
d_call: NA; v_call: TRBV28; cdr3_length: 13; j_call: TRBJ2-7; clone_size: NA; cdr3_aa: CASIAGPTYEQYF; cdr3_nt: TGTGCCAGCATTGCAGGGCCGACCTACGAGCAGTACTTC
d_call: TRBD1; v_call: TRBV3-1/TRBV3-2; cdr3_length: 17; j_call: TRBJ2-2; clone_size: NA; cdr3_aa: CASSQPGGTGVNGELFF; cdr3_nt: TGTGCCAGCAGCCAACCGGGTGGGACAGGGGTGAACGGGGAGCTGTTTTTT
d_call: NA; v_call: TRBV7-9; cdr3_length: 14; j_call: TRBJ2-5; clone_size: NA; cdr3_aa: CASSFPGTAETQYF; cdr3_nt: TGTGCCAGCAGCTTCCCCGGGACTGCAGAGACCCAGTACTTC
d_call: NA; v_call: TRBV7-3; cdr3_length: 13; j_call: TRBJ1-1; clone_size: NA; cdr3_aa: CASSPGGNTEAFF; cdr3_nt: TGTGCCAGCAGCCCCGGGGGAAACACTGAAGCTTTCTTT
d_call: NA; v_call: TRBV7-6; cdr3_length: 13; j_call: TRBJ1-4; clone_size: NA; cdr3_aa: CASRTGEAEKLFF; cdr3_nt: TGTGCCAGCAGGACAGGCGAGGCTGAAAAACTGTTTTTT
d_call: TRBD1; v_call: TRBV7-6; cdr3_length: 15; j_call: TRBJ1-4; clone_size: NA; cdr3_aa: CASSFRQGANEKLFF; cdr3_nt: TGTGCCAGCAGCTTTCGACAGGGAGCTAATGAAAAACTGTTTTTT
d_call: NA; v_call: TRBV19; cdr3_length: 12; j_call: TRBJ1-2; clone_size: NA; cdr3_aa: CASSSGLYGYTF; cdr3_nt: TGTGCCAGTAGTTCAGGCCTCTATGGCTACACCTTC
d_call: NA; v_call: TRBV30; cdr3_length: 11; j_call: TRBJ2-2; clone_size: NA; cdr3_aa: CAWTFTGELFF; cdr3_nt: TGTGCCTGGACCTTCACCGGGGAGCTGTTTTTT
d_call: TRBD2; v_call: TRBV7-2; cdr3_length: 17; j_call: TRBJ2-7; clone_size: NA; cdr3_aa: CASSLEATSGRRYEQYF; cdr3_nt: TGTGCCAGCAGCTTAGAGGCCACTAGCGGGAGACGCTACGAGCAGTACTTC
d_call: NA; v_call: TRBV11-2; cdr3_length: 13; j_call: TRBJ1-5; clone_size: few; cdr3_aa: CASSPNSNQPQHF; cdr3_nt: TGTGCCAGCAGCCCGAACAGTAATCAGCCCCAGCATTTT
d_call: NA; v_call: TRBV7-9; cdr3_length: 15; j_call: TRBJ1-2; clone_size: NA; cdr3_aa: CASSKGDSQVGGYTF; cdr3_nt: TGTGCCAGCAGCAAAGGGGACTCCCAGGTGGGAGGCTACACCTTC
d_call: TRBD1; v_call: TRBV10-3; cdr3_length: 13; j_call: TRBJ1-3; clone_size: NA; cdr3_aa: CAIRTGTGNTIYF; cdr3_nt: TGTGCCATCAGGACAGGGACTGGAAACACCATATATTTT
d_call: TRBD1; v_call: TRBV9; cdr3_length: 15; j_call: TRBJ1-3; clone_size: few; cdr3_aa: CASSLRQGGGNTIYF; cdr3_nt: TGTGCCAGCAGCTTACGACAGGGTGGTGGAAACACCATATATTTT
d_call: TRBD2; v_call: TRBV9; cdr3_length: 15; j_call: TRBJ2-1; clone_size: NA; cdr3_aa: CASSASGSSYNEQFF; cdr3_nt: TGTGCCAGCAGCGCTAGCGGGAGCTCCTACAATGAGCAGTTCTTC
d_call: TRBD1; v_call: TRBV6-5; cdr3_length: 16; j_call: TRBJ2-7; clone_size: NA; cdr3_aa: CASSSKDRLIPYEQYF; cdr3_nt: TGTGCCAGCAGTTCCAAGGACAGGCTCATACCCTACGAGCAGTACTTC
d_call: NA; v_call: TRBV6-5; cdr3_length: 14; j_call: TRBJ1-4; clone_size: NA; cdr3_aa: CASTTTGKVEKLFF; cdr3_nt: TGTGCCAGCACCACAACAGGGAAGGTTGAAAAACTGTTTTTT
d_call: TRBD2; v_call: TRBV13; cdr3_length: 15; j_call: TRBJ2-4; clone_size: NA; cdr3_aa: CASSRQLAGENIQYF; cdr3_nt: TGTGCCAGCAGCCGCCAACTAGCGGGAGAAAACATTCAGTACTTC
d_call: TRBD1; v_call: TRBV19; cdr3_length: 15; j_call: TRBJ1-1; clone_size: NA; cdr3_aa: CASSLSGGEDTEAFF; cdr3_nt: TGTGCCAGTAGTCTATCAGGGGGTGAGGACACTGAAGCTTTCTTT
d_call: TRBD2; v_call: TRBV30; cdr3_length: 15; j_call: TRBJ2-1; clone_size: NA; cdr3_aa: CAWTLSGSSYNEQFF; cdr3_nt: TGTGCCTGGACCCTAAGCGGGAGCTCCTACAATGAGCAGTTCTTC
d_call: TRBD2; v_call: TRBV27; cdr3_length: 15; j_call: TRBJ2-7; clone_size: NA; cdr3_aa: CASSSLAGISYEQYF; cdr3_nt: TGTGCCAGCAGTTCTCTAGCGGGGATCTCCTACGAGCAGTACTTC
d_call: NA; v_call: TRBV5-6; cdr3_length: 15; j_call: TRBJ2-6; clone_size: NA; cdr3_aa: CASSFVSTGANVLTF; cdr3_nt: TGTGCCAGCAGCTTCGTGAGCACTGGGGCCAACGTCCTGACTTTC
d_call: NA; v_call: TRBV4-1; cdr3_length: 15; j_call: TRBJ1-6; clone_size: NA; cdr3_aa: CASSQVYLSNSPLHF; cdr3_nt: TGCGCCAGCAGCCAAGTGTACTTGAGCAATTCACCCCTCCACTTT
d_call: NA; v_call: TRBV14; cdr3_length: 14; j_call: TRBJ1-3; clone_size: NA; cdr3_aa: CASSQGGTGNTIYF; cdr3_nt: TGTGCCAGCAGCCAAGGAGGCACTGGAAACACCATATATTTT
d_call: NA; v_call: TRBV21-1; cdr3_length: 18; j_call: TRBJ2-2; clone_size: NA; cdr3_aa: CASSKEGPSGGVHGELFF; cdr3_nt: TGTGCCAGCAGCAAGGAAGGGCCTAGCGGGGGAGTGCACGGGGAGCTGTTTTTT
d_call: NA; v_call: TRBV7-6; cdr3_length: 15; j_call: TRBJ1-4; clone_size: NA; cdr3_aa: CASSLVARFNEKLFF; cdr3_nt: TGTGCCAGCAGCTTAGTCGCCCGGTTTAATGAAAAACTGTTTTTT
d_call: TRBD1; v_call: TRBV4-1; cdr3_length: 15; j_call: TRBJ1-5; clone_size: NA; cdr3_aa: CASSQLRTGNQPQHF; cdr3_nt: TGCGCCAGCAGCCAGTTACGGACAGGGAATCAGCCCCAGCATTTT
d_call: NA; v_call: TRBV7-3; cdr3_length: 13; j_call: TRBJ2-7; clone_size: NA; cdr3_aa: CASSSAYSGEQYF; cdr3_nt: TGTGCCAGCAGCTCAGCCTACAGCGGCGAGCAGTACTTC
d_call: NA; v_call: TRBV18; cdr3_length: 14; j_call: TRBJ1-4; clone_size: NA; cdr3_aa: CASSPRDSNEKLFF; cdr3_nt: TGTGCCAGCTCACCTCGGGACTCTAATGAAAAACTGTTTTTT
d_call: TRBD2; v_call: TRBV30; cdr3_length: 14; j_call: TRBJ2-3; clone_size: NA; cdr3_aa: CAWESGASTDTQYF; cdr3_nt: TGTGCCTGGGAGAGCGGGGCTAGCACAGATACGCAGTATTTT